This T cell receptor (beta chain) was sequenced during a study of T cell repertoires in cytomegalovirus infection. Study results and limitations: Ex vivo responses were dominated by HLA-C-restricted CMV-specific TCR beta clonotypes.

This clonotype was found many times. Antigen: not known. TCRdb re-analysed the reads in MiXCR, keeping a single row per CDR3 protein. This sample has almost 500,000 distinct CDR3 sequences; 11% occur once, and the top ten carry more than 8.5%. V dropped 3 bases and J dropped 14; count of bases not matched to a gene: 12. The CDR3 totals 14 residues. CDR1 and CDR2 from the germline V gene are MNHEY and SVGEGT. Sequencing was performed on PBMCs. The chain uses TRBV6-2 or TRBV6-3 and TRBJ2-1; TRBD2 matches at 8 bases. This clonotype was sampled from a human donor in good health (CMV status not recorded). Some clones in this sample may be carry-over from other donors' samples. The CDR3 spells CASSYLQRERLKFF. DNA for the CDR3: TGTGCCAGCAGTTATCTCCAGCGGGAGAGGTTGAAGTTCTTC.